This TCR beta chain was sequenced for a study of cytomegalovirus exposure and HLA in healthy donors. Study-wide points: Available immune exposure information covered CMV serostatus only. Based on reports, TCR beta sequences accurately predicted HLA-A and HLA-B alleles for most subjects.

Trimming pared 6 bases from V and 7 bases from J, leaving 21 bases between. The CDR3 extends over 15 amino acids. Germline V gene data show CDR1 as SGHVS and CDR2 as FNYEAQ. Researchers ran the PCR with 60 Vbeta and 13 Jbeta primers. Some clones are missing from TCRdb's copy, which holds only in-frame ones; the method was immunoSEQ multiplex PCR. The data contain roughly 150,000 clones, approximately 81% of them singletons. Note on this clone: The target antigen is unknown.

This sequence originates from a boy younger than 10 in good health and CMV-seronegative. Source material: PBMCs. The chain is built from TRBV7-6 and TRBJ2-5; tentatively, D is TRBD1 (6 bases). The CDR3 DNA sequence: TGTGCCAGCAGGCCGCAGGGGCCAACGAGGGGGACCCAGTACTTC. It translates to CASRPQGPTRGTQYF.